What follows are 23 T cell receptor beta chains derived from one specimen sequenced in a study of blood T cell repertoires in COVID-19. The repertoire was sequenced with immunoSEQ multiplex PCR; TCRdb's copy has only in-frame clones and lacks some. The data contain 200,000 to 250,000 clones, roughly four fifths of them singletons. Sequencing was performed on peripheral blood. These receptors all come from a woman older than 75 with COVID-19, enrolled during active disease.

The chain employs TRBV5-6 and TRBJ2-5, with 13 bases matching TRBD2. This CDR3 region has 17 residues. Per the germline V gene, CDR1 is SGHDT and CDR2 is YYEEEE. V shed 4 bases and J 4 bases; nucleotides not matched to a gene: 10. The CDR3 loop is CASSLGLAGVFGETQYF. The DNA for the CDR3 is TGTGCCAGCAGCCTAGGACTAGCGGGAGTCTTTGGAGAGACCCAGTACTTC.

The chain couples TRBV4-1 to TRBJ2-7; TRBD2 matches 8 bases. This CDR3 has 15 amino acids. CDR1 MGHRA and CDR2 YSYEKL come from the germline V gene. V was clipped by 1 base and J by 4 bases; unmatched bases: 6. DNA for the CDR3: TGCGCCAGCAGCCAAGCCGGGACTAGGGGTTACGAGCAGTACTTC. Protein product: CASSQAGTRGYEQYF.

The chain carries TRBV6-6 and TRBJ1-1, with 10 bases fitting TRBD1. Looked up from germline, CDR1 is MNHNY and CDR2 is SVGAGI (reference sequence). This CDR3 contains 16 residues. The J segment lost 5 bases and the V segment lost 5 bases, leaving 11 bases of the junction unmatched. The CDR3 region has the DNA TGTGCCAGCAGTCTTCTACCGGGACAGGGGAAGACTGAAGCTTTCTTT. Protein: CASSLLPGQGKTEAFF.

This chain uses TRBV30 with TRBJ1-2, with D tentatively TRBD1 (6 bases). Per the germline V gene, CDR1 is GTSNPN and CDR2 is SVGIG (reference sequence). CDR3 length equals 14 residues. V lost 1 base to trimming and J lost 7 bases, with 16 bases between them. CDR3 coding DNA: TGTGCCTGGAGTGGCTGGGGAGGGGGTGGTGGCTACACCTTC. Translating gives CAWSGWGGGGGYTF.

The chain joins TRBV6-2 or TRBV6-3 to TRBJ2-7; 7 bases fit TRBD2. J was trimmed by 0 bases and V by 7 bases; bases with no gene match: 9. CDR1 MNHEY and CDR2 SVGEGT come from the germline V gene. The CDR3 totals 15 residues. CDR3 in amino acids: CASNYLAASSYEQYF. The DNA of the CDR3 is TGTGCCAGCAATTATCTAGCGGCCTCCTCCTACGAGCAGTACTTC.

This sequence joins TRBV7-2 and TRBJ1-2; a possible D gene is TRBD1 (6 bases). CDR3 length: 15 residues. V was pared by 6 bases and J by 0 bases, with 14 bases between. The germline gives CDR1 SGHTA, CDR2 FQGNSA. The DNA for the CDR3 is TGTGCCAGCAGTCCGGGGGGGGCAACTAACTATGGCTACACCTTC. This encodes CASSPGGATNYGYTF.

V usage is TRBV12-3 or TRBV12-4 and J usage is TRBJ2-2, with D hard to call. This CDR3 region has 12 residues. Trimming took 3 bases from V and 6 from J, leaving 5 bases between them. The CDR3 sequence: CASSFGSGELFF. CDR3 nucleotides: TGTGCCAGCAGTTTCGGTTCCGGGGAGCTGTTTTTT.

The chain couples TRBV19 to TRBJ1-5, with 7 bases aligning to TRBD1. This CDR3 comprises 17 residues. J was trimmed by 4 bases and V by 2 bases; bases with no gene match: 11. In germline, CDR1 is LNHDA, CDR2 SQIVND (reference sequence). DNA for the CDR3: TGTGCCAGTAGTATACCCCCCGGGAGGGGGCGAAATCAGCCCCAGCATTTT. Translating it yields CASSIPPGRGRNQPQHF.

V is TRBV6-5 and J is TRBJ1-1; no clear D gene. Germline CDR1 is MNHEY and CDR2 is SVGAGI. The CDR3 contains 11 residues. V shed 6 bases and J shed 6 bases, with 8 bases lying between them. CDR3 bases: TGTGCCAGCAGGGGCTGGGCTGAAGCTTTCTTT. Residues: CASRGWAEAFF.

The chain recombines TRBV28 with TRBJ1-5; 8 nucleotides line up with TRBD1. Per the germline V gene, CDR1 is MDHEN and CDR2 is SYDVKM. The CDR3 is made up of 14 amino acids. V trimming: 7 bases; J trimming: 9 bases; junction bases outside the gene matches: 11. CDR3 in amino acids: CASIGQGAIRPQHF. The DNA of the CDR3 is TGTGCCAGCATCGGGCAGGGGGCGATCAGGCCCCAGCATTTT.

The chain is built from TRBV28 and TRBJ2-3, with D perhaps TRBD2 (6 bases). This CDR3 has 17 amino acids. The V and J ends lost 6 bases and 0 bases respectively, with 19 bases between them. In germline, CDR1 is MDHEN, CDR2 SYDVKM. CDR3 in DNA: TGTGCCAGCAGCCCACCCCGGGGGAGGCTGAGCACAGATACGCAGTATTTT. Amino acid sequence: CASSPPRGRLSTDTQYF.

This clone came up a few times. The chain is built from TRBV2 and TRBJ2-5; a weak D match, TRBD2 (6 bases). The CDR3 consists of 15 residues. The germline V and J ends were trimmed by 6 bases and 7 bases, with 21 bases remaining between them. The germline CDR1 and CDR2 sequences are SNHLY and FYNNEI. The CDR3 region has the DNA TGTGCCAGCAGCGAATATGGTTTAGGAGGGGCGACCCAGTACTTC. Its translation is CASSEYGLGGATQYF. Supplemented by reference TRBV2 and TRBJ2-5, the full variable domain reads EPEVTQTPSHQVTQMGQEVILRCVPISNHLYFYWYRQILGQKVEFLVSFYNNEISEKSEIFDDQFSVERPDGSNFTLKIRSTKLEDSAMYFCASSEYGLGGATQYFGPGTRLLVL.

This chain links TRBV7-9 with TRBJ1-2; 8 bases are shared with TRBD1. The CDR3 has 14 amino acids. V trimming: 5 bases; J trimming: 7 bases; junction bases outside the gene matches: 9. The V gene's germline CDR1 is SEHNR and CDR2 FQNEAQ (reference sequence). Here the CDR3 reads CASSPPTGVAGYTF. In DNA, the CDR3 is TGTGCCAGCAGCCCACCGACAGGGGTGGCTGGCTACACCTTC.

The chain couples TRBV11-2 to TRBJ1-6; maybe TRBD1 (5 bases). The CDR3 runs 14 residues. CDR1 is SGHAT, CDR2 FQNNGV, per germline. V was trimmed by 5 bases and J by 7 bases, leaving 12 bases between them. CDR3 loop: CASSAPGGNSPLHF. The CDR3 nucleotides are TGTGCCAGCAGCGCCCCGGGGGGGAATTCACCCCTCCACTTT.

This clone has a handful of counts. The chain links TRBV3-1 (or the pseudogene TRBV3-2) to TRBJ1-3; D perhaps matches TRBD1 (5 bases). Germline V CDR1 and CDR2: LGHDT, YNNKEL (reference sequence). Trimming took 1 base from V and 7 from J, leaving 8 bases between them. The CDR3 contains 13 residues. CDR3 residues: CASSQGQKNTIYF. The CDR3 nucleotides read TGTGCCAGCAGCCAAGGACAGAAGAACACCATATATTTT.

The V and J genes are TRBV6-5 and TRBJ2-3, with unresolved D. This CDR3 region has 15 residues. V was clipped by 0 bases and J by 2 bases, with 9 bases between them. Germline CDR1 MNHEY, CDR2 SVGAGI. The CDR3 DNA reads TGTGCCAGCAGTTACTCGAATGGCCTCACAGATACGCAGTATTTT. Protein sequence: CASSYSNGLTDTQYF.

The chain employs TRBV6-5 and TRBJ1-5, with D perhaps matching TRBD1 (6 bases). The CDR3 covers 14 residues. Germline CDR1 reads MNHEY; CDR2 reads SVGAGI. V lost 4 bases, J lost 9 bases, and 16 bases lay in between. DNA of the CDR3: TGTGCCAGCAGTTCCCGGGACATTTTCGCGCCCCAGCATTTT. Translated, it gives CASSSRDIFAPQHF.

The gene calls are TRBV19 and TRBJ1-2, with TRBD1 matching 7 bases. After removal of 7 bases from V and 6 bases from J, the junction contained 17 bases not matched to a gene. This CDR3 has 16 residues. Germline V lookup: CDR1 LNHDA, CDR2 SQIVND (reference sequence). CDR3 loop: CASNSLRTGYYNGYTF. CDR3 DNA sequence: TGTGCCAGTAACTCTCTCCGGACAGGATACTATAATGGCTACACCTTC.

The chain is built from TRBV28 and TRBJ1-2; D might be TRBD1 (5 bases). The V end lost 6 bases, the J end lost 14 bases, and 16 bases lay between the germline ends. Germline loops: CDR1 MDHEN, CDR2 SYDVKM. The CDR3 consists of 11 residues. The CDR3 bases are TGTGCCAGCAGATTAGGGGCCGGAGTGACCTTC. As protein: CASRLGAGVTF.

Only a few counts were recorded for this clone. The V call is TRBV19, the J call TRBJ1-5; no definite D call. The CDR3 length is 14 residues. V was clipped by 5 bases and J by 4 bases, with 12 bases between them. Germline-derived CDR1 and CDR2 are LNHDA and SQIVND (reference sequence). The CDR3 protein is CASSSERRNQPQHF. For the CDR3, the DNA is TGTGCCAGTAGTTCTGAGAGGAGAAATCAGCCCCAGCATTTT.

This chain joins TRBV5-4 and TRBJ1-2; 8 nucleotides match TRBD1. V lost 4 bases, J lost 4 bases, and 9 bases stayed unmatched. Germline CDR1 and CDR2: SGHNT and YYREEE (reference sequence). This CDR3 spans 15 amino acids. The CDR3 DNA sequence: TGTGCCAGCAGCGGAGGACAGGGTCGATCCTATGGCTACACCTTC. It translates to CASSGGQGRSYGYTF. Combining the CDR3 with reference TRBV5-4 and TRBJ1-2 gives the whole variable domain ETGVTQSPTHLIKTRGQQVTLRCSSQSGHNTVSWYQQALGQGPQFIFQYYREEENGRGNFPPRFSGLQFPNYSSELNVNALELDDSALYLCASSGGQGRSYGYTFGSGTRLTVV.

This CDR3 is CATSDSRGTGGSQPQHF. The DNA for the CDR3 is TGTGCCACCAGTGATTCCCGCGGGACAGGGGGTAGTCAGCCCCAGCATTTT. This chain joins TRBV24-1 and TRBJ1-5; 11 bases line up with TRBD1. J lost 6 bases, V lost 2 bases, and 8 bases had no gene match. CDR1 KGHDR and CDR2 SFDVKD come from the germline V gene. This CDR3 has 17 amino acids.

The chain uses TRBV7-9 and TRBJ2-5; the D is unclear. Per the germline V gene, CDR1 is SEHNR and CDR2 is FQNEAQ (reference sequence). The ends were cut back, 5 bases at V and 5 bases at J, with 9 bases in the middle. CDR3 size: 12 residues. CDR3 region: CASSPRRETQYF. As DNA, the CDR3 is TGTGCCAGCAGCCCGAGGCGGGAGACCCAGTACTTC.